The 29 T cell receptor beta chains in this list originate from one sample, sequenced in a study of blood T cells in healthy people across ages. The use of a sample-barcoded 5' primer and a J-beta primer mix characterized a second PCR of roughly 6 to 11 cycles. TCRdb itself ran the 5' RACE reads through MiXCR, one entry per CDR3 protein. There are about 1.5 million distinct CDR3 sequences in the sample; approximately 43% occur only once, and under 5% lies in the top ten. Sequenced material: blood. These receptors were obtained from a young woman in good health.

The CDR3 DNA is TGCGCCAGCAGCTTGGCCAACAGTGCCCTCTACGAGCAGTACTTC. It specifies CASSLANSALYEQYF. The chain recombines TRBV5-1 with TRBJ2-7; no firm D call. V lost 0 bases, J lost 3 bases, and 13 bases lay in between. This CDR3 region has 15 residues. CDR1 and CDR2 (germline): SGHRS, YFSETQ.

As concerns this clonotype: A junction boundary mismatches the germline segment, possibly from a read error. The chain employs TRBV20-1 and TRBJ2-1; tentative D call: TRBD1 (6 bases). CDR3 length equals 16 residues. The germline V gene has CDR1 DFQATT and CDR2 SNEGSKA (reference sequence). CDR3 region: CSAREQGLSSCNEQFF. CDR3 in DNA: TGCAGTGCTAGAGAACAGGGTTTAAGCTCCTGCAATGAGCAGTTCTTC.

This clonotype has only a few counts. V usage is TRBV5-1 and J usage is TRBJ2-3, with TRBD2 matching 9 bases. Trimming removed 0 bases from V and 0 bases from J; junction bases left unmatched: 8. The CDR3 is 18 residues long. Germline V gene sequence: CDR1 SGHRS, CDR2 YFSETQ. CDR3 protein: CASSLDLLAGDSTDTQYF. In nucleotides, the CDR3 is TGCGCCAGCAGCTTGGACCTCTTAGCGGGGGATAGCACAGATACGCAGTATTTT.

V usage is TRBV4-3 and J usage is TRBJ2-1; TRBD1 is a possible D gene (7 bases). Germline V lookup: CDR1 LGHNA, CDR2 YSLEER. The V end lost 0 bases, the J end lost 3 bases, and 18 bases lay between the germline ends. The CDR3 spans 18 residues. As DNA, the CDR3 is TGCGCCAGCAGCCAAGATGCAGGGGGGCCCGGGGGCTACAATGAGCAGTTCTTC. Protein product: CASSQDAGGPGGYNEQFF.

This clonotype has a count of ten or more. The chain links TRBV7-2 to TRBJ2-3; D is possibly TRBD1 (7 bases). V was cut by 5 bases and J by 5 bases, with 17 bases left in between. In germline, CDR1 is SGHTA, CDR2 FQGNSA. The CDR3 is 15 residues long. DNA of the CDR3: TGTGCCAGCAGCAATAGGCAGGGGGGTAGAGATACGCAGTATTTT. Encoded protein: CASSNRQGGRDTQYF.

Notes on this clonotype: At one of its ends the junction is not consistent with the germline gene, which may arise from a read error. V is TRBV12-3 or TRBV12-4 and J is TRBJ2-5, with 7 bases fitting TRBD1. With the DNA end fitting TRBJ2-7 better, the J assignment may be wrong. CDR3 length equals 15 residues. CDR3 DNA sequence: TGTGCCCGCAGTTTCGTGACAGGGAGCTCCTACGAGCAGTACTTC. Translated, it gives CARSFVTGSSYEQYF.

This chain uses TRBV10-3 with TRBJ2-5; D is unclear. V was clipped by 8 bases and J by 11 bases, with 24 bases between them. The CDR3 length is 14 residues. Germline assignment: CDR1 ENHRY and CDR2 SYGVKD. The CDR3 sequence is CAIGYGGRYNEQYF. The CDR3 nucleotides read TGTGCCATCGGCTACGGCGGCAGATACAATGAGCAGTACTTC.

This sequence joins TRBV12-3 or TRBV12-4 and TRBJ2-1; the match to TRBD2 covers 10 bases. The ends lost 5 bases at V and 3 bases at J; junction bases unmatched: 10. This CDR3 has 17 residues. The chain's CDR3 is CASSLKGGTSVYNEQFF. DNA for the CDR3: TGTGCCAGCAGTCTAAAGGGGGGGACTAGCGTCTACAATGAGCAGTTCTTC.

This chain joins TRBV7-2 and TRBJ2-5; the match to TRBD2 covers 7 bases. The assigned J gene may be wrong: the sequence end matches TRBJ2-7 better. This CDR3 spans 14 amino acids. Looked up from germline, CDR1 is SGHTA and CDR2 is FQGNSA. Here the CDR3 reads CASSVGSSGYEQYF. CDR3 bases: TGTGCCAGCAGCGTAGGTTCTAGCGGCTACGAGCAGTACTTC.

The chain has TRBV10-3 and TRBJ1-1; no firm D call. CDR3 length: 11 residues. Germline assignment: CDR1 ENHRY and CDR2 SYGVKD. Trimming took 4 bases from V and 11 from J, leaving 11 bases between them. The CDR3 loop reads CAISGSGGAFF. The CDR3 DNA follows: TGTGCCATCAGTGGCTCCGGAGGGGCTTTCTTT.

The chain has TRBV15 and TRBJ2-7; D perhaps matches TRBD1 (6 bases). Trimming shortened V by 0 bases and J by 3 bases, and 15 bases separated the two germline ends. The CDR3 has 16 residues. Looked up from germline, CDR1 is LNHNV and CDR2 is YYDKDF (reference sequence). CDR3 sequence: CATSREMGAGIYEQYF. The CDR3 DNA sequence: TGTGCCACCAGCAGAGAGATGGGGGCAGGGATCTACGAGCAGTACTTC. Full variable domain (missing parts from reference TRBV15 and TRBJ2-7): DAMVIQNPRYQVTQFGKPVTLSCSQTLNHNVMYWYQQKSSQAPKLLFHYYDKDFNNEADTPDNFQSRRPNTSFCFLDIRSPGLGDTAMYLCATSREMGAGIYEQYFGPGTRLTVT.

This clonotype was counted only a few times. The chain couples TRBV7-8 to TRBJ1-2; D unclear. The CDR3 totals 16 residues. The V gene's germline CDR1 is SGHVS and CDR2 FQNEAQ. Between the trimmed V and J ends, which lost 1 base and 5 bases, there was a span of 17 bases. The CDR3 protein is CASSLDRWAIGYGYTF. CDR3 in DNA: TGTGCCAGCAGCTTAGATCGTTGGGCGATAGGGTATGGCTACACCTTC.

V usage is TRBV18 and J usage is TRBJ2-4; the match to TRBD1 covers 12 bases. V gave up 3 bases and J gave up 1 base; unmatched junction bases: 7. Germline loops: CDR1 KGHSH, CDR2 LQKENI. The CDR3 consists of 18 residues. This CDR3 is CASSPGQGAVIAKNIQYF. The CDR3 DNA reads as TGTGCCAGCTCACCGGGACAGGGGGCGGTAATCGCCAAAAACATTCAGTACTTC. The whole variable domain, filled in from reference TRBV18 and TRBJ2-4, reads NAGVMQNPRHLVRRRGQEARLRCSPMKGHSHVYWYRQLPEEGLKFMVYLQKENIIDESGMPKERFSAEFPKEGPSILRIQQVVRGDSAAYFCASSPGQGAVIAKNIQYFGAGTRLSVL.

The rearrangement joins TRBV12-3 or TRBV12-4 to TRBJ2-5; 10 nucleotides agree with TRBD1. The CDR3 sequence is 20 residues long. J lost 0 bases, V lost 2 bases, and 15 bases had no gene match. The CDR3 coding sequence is TGTGCCAGCAGTTTAAAGCTGGGACAGGGGAACCCCCTTCACCAAGAGACCCAGTACTTC. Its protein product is CASSLKLGQGNPLHQETQYF.

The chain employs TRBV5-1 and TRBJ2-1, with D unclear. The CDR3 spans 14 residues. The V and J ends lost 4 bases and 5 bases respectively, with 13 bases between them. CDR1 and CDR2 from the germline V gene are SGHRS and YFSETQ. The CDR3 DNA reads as TGCGCCAGCAGCAACCGGGCCCGAGACAATGAGCAGTTCTTC. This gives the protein CASSNRARDNEQFF.

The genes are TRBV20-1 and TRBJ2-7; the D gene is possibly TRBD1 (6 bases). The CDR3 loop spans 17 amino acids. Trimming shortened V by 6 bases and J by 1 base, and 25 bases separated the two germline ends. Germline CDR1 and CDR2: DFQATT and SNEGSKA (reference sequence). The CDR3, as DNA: TGCAGTGCCCCGGTGGCCAGGGGCCAGTTTGGATCCTACGAGCAGTACTTC. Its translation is CSAPVARGQFGSYEQYF.

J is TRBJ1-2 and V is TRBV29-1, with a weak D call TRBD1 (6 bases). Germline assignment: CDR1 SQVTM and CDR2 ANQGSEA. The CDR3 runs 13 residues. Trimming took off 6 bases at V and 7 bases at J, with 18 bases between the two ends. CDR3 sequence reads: CSVGDGGYGGYTF. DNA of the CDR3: TGCAGCGTGGGCGACGGGGGCTATGGTGGCTACACCTTC.

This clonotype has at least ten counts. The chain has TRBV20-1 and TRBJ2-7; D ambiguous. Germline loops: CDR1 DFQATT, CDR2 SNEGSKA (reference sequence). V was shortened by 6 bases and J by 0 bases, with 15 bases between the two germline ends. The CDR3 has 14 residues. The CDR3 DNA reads TGCAGTGCCAAACACCCATCTCCCTCCTACGAGCAGTACTTC. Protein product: CSAKHPSPSYEQYF.

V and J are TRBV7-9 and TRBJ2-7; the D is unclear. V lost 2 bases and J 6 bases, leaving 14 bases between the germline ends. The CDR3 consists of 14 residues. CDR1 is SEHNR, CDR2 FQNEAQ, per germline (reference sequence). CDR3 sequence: CASSLPDLGPEQYF. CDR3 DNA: TGTGCCAGCAGCTTACCGGACCTGGGCCCCGAGCAGTACTTC.

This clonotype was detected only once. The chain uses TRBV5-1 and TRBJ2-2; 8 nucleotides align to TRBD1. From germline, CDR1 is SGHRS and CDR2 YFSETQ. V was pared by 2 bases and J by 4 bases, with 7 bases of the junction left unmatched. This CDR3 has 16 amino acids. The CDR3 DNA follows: TGCGCCAGCAGCTTCAATCCGACAGGGGCCACCGGGGAGCTGTTTTTT. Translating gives CASSFNPTGATGELFF. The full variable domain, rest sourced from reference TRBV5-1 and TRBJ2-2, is KAGVTQTPRYLIKTRGQQVTLSCSPISGHRSVSWYQQTPGQGLQFLFEYFSETQRNKGNFPGRFSGRQFSNSRSEMNVSTLELGDSALYLCASSFNPTGATGELFFGEGSRLTVL.

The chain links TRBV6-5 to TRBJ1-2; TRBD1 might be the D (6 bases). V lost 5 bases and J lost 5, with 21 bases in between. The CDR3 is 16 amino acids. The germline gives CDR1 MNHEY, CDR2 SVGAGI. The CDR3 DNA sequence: TGTGCCAGCAGTCCAGGCGGGGGCCGGAGGGTATATGGCTACACCTTC. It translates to CASSPGGGRRVYGYTF.

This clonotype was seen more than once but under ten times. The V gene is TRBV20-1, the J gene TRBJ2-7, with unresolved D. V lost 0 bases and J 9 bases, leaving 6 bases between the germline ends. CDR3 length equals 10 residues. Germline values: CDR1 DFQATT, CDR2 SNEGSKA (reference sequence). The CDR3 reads CSARDIGQYF. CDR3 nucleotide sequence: TGCAGTGCTAGAGATATCGGGCAGTACTTC.

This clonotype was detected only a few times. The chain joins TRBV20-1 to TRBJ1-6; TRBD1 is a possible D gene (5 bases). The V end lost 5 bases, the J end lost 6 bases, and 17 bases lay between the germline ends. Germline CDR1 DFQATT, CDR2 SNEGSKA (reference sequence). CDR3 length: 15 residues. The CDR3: CSAQDTKGGNSPLHF. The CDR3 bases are TGCAGTGCTCAGGACACGAAGGGAGGTAATTCACCCCTCCACTTT.

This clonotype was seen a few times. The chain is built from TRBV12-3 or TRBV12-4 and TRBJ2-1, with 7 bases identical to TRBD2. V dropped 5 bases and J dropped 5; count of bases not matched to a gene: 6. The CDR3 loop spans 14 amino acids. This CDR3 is CASSPGRGNNEQFF. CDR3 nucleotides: TGTGCCAGCAGTCCCGGGCGGGGGAACAATGAGCAGTTCTTC.

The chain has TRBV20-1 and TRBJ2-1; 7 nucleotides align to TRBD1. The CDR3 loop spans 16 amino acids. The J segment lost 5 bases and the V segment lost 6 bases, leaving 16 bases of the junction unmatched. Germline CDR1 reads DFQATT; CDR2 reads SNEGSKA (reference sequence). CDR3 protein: CSASTGTALRDNEQFF. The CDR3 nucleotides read TGCAGTGCCTCGACAGGGACCGCGCTACGGGACAATGAGCAGTTCTTC.

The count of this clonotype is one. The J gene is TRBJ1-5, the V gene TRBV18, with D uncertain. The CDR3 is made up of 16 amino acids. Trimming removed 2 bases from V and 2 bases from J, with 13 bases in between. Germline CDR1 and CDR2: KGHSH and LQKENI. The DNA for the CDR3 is TGTGCCAGCTCACCAGACGGGGTGGGAGGCAATCAGCCCCAGCATTTT. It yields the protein CASSPDGVGGNQPQHF.

The CDR3 is CASSEWGRVNEQFF. The CDR3 nucleotides read TGTGCCAGCAGTGAATGGGGTAGAGTCAATGAGCAGTTCTTC. V gene TRBV25-1 combines with J gene TRBJ2-1, with D uncertain. Trimming pared 1 base from V and 6 bases from J, leaving 10 bases between. Germline V CDR1 and CDR2: MGHDK, SYGVNS. The CDR3 loop spans 14 amino acids. Full variable domain (outside the CDR3, taken from reference TRBV25-1 and TRBJ2-1): EADIYQTPRYLVIGTGKKITLECSQTMGHDKMYWYQQDPGMELHLIHYSYGVNSTEKGDLSSESTVSRIRTEHFPLTLESARPSHTSQYLCASSEWGRVNEQFFGPGTRLTVL.

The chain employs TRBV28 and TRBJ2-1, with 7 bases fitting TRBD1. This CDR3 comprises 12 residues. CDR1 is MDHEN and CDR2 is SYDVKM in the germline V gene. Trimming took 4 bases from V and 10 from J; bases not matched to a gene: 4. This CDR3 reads CASSSGGQEQFF. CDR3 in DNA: TGTGCCAGCAGTTCAGGGGGTCAAGAGCAGTTCTTC.

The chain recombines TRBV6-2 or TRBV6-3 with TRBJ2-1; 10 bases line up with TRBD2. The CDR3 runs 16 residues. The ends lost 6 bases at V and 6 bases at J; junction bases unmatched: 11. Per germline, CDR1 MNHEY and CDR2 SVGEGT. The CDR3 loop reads CASSRGLAARGNEQFF. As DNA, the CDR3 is TGTGCCAGCAGCCGCGGACTAGCGGCCAGGGGCAATGAGCAGTTCTTC.